This section outlines one T cell receptor (beta chain) sequence together with its context. Its cognate antigen is unknown. The sample belongs to a study of STAT3 mutations in large granular lymphocyte leukemia. Study-level results: Samples missed the first appearance of the clone. TCR clonotype switching after therapy occurred in about 35% of the 18 patients. At least one immunodominant TCR beta clonotype appeared in every T-cell large granular lymphocyte leukemia patient.

The CDR3 has 13 residues. With 4 bases clipped from V and 5 bases from J, the junction kept 2 bases outside the gene matches. CDR1 is SGHNT and CDR2 is YYREEE in the germline V gene (reference sequence). Each sample's TCRbeta library yielded on average around 41,000 productive templates. Clones were read by immunoSEQ multiplex PCR, and TCRdb kept only the in-frame ones, dropping some. The sample records under 4,500 clones, about three fifths being singletons. The TCR sequence derives from a human donor with T large granular lymphocyte leukemia. Some clones in this sample may be carry-over from other donors' samples. The V call is TRBV5-4, the J call TRBJ2-2; 7 bases fit TRBD2. Sequenced: PBMCs. CDR3 amino acids: CASSRGETGELFF. In DNA form, the CDR3 reads TGTGCCAGCAGCCGGGGGGAGACCGGGGAGCTGTTTTTT.